Below are 6 T cell receptor beta chains sequenced from a single sample in a study of T-cell reconstitution after alpha-beta-depleted transplantation in children. The TCRbeta library incorporated unique molecular identifiers. Each CDR3 protein gets one entry after TCRdb re-called the PCR reads with MiXCR. Of about 4,800 distinct CDR3 sequences listed, roughly 7.3% are singletons. The material sequenced was PBMCs, mostly from graft donor cells, taken 60 days after TCRalphabeta/CD19-depleted stem cell transplant. These receptors all come from a boy less than two years old who had a stem cell transplant for SCID, so the T cells may come from the graft donor.

In its sample, this clonotype ranks as large. This rearrangement joins TRBV12-3 or TRBV12-4 to TRBJ2-2, with 11 bases identical to TRBD2. The trim removed 6 bases at V and 3 bases at J, leaving 9 bases unmatched. CDR3 length: 17 amino acids. As DNA, the CDR3 is TGTGCCAGCAGGCTTACCCTAGCGGGGGGACACACCGGGGAGCTGTTTTTT. It specifies CASRLTLAGGHTGELFF.

In its sample, this clonotype ranks as medium-sized (0.01 to 0.1%). The chain carries TRBV5-1 and TRBJ2-7, with a possible D match to TRBD1 (6 bases). Trimming took off 4 bases at V and 8 bases at J, with 13 bases between the two ends. The CDR3 loop spans 12 amino acids. Germline assignment: CDR1 SGHRS and CDR2 YFSETQ. The CDR3 protein is CASSQGPLKQYF. Here the CDR3 DNA reads TGCGCCAGCAGCCAGGGGCCGCTCAAGCAGTACTTC.

By share, this clonotype ranks as medium-sized. The chain combines TRBV25-1 with TRBJ1-1, with no clear D. This CDR3 region has 12 residues. Germline V CDR1 and CDR2: MGHDK, SYGVNS. Trimming shortened V by 10 bases and J by 3 bases, and 12 bases separated the two germline ends. CDR3 DNA sequence: TGTGCCACGGGGATGGGGTACACTGAAGCTTTCTTT. Its translation: CATGMGYTEAFF.

In its sample, this clonotype is medium-sized (0.01 to 0.1%). The genes are TRBV20-1 and TRBJ2-2; possibly TRBD1 for D (6 bases). Trimming cost V 2 bases and J 1 base, with 14 bases left between them. Germline-derived CDR1 and CDR2 are DFQATT and SNEGSKA (reference sequence). The CDR3 spans 16 residues. The CDR3 is CSARRAGVKNTGELFF. In nucleotides, the CDR3 is TGCAGTGCTAGAAGGGCAGGGGTCAAGAACACCGGGGAGCTGTTTTTT.

This clonotype came up many times. The V and J genes are TRBV18 and TRBJ2-3; D not resolved. V was shortened by 3 bases and J by 6 bases, with 4 bases between the two germline ends. This CDR3 has 11 amino acids. Germline CDR1 reads KGHSH; CDR2 reads LQKENI. The CDR3 region is CASSPSDTQYF. The CDR3, as DNA: TGTGCCAGCTCACCCTCTGATACGCAGTATTTT.

A word on this clonotype: The junction shows a germline mismatch at one end, possibly a read error. This chain joins TRBV5-5 and TRBJ2-2; TRBD2 is a possible D gene (6 bases). CDR3 size: 14 residues. CDR1 is SGHKS and CDR2 is YYEKEE in the germline V gene (reference sequence). DNA for the CDR3: TGTGCCAGCAGCTTTGGGATCCCCTGCGGGGAGCTGCTTTTT. Translated, it gives CASSFGIPCGELLF. The full variable domain, its missing parts supplied by reference TRBV5-5 and TRBJ2-2, is DAGVTQSPTHLIKTRGQQVTLRCSPISGHKSVSWYQQVLGQGPQFIFQYYEKEERGRGNFPDRFSARQFPNYSSELNVNALLLGDSALYLCASSFGIPCGELLFGEGSRLTVL.